This T cell receptor beta chain was sequenced during a study of T cell repertoires in cytomegalovirus infection (dated 2019 in TCRdb). Background on the whole study: Alongside well-studied HLA-B-restricted epitopes, the peptide stimulations were aimed at recently identified HLA-C-restricted CMV epitopes, whose presentation resists viral immunomodulation. The HLA type of each donor mattered for the analysis, because public TCR beta signatures pointed to carriage of CMV infection along with the matching HLA type. Here is what the overall study found, with its caveats: In both this cohort and an independent 352-donor cohort, the cumulative frequency of public TCR beta family members distinguished carriers of CMV infection plus the relevant HLA type. The ex vivo response was dominated by HLA-C-restricted CMV-specific TCR beta clonotypes, which also provided the single most frequent clonotype in two of eight donors.

Reads for this sample came from an Illumina HiSeq 1500. The public sequencing data were trimmed at Q25 with fastp and processed into clonotypes with MiXCR by TCRdb, which kept only in-frame beta chains. Rows are combined by CDR3 protein, so each entry shows the most common genes and DNA. This sample lists 450,000 to 550,000 distinct CDR3 sequences; about two fifths were detected once. The top ten hold just under 45% of the sample. V sheds 2 bases and J sheds 5 bases, leaving 9 bases between their ends. The germline V gene gives CDR1 as SGHTA and CDR2 as FQGNSA. Taken from cysteine to phenylalanine, the CDR3 has 13 residues. The entry retains the CDR3 DNA only, 39 bases that are in frame from base 1. Taken with the paper, the label for treatment or condition translates to: in vitro stimulation with specific CMV peptide epitopes to enrich CMV-specific T cells. A few counts support this clonotype. Its binding antigen is unknown. Base quality data are lacking; no much larger clone is found one base away.

This sequence originates from a human donor in good health (CMV status not recorded). Some clones in this sample may be carry-over from other donors' samples. In this chain, TRBV7-2 is recombined with TRBJ2-5; the D gene is perhaps TRBD2, on 5 matching bases. The sample consisted of cultured PBMCs, taken from culture after CMV antigen stimulation. The sequence in DNA is TGTGCCAGCAGCTTACGCAGGAGGGAGACCCAGTACTTC. The resulting protein is CASSLRRRETQYF.